This record concerns one T cell receptor (beta chain) sequence. The germline V gene has CDR1 LNHDA and CDR2 SQIVND (reference sequence). The CDR3 extends over 13 amino acids. Between the trimmed V and J ends, which lost 2 bases and 2 bases, there was a span of 6 bases. As originally analysed: Sequence data from immunoSEQ were junction-only and lacked quality scores; consequently, filtering differed. Sequencing was performed with immunoSEQ multiplex PCR; in TCRdb, only in-frame clones are kept and a portion is missing. The V and J calls and the clone size are those of that table, but D and trimming were determined from the DNA. This table has about 1 million clones, about 75% appearing once. This entry belongs to a study of shared clonotypes between healthy human individuals.

The clonotype originates from a man aged 18-30 years in good health. The chain couples TRBV19 to TRBJ2-5; D not resolved. Sequenced material: memory CD4+ T cells sorted from blood. Subset in this sample: CD45RA-negative fraction. The DNA for the CDR3 is TGTGCCAGTAGTATACTTCAGCAAGAGACCCAGTACTTC. As protein: CASSILQQETQYF.